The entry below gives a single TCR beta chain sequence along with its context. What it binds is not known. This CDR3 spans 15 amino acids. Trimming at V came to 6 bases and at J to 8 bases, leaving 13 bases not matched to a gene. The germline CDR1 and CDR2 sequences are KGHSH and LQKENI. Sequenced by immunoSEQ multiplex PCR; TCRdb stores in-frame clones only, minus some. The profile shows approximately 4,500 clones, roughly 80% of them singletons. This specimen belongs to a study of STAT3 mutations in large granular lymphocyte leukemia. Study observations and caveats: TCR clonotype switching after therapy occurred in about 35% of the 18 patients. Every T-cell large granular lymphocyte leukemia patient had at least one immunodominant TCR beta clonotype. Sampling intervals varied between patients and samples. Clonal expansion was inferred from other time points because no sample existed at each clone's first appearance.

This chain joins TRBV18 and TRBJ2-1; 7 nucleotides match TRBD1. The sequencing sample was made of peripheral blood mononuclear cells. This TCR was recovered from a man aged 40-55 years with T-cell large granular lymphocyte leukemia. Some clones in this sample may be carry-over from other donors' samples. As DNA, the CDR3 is TGTGCCAGCTCGACTCCTGGACAGGATCGACATGAGCAGTTCTTC. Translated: CASSTPGQDRHEQFF.